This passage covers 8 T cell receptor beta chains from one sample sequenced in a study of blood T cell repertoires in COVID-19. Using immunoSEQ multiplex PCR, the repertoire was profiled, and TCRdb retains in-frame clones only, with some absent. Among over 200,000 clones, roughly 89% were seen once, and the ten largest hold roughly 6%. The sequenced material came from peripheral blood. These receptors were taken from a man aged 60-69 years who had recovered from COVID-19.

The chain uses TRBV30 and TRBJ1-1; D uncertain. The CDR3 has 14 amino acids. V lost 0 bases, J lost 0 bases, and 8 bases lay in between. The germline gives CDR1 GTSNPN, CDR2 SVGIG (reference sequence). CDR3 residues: CAWSVPVMNTEAFF. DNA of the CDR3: TGTGCCTGGAGTGTTCCGGTTATGAACACTGAAGCTTTCTTT.

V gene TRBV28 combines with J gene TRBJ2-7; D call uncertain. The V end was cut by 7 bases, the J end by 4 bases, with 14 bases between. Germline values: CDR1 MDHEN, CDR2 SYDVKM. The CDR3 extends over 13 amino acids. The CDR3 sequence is CASIHPSWYEQYF. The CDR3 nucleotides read TGTGCCAGCATCCATCCTAGTTGGTACGAGCAGTACTTC.

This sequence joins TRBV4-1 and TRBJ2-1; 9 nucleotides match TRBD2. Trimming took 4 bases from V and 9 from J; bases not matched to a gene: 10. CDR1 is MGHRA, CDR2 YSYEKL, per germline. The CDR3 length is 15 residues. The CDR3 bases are TGCGCCAGCAGCCGAGGCCTAGCGGGGCCCCTTGAGCAGTTCTTC. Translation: CASSRGLAGPLEQFF.

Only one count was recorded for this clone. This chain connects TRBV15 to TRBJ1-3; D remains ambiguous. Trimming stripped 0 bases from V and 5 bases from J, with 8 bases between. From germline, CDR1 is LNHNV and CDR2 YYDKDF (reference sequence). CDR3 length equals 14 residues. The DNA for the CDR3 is TGTGCCACCAGCAGAGATCTGGCCAGAAACACCATATATTTT. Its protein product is CATSRDLARNTIYF.

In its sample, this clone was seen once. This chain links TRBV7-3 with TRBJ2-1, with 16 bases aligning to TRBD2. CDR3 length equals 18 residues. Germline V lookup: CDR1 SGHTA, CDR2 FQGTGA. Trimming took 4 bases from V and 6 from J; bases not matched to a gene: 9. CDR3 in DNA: TGTGCCAGCAGCTCCGCGCCGGGACTAGCGGGAGGGGGCAATGAGCAGTTCTTC. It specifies CASSSAPGLAGGGNEQFF.

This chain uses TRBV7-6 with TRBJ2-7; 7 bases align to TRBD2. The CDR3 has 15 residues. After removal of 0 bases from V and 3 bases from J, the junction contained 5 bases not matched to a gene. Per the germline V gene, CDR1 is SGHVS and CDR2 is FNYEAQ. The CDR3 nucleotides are TGTGCCAGCAGCTTAGCTAATCGGGACTACTACGAGCAGTACTTC. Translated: CASSLANRDYYEQYF.

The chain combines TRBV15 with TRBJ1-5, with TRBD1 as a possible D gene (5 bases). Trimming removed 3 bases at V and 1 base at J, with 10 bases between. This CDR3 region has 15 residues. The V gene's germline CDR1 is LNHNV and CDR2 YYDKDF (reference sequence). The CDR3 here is CATSRGRGSNQPQHF. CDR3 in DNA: TGTGCCACCAGCAGGGGACGGGGGAGCAATCAGCCCCAGCATTTT.

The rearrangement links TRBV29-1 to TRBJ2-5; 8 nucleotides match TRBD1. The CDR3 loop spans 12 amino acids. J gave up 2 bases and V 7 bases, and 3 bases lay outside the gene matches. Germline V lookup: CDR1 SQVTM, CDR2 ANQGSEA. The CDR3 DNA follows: TGCAGCGCCCACAGGGGGCAAGAGACCCAGTACTTC. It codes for CSAHRGQETQYF.